This TCR beta chain is from a study of CD8+ T cells in alopecia areata. For the study at large: Treated patients were given 5 to 10 mg oral tofacitinib twice daily. Overall study findings and caveats: It was observed that many expanded lesional clones persisted in scalp and blood during tofacitinib.

As the sequencing template, cDNA was produced by extracting RNA and reverse transcribing it. Produced via immunoSEQ multiplex PCR; TCRdb's table is partial and in-frame only. This sample has about 76,000 clones, with roughly 70% found just once. There are 14 residues in the CDR3. CDR1 and CDR2 (germline): SQVTM, ANQGSEA. Trimming took 0 bases from V and 0 from J, leaving 6 bases between them. Treatment described: oral pan-JAK inhibitor, 5-10 mg twice daily. Those with alopecia areata gave lesional scalp punch biopsies and peripheral blood. This clone was counted between two and nine times. Antigen unknown.

The material was CD8+ T cells sorted from blood, obtained at week 24, from a patient treated with tofacitinib. This clonotype was obtained from a human donor with alopecia areata. The chain couples TRBV29-1 to TRBJ1-3; D is ambiguous. The CDR3 region is CSVEDGDSGNTIYF. CDR3 DNA: TGCAGCGTTGAAGACGGTGACTCTGGAAACACCATATATTTT. The variable domain in full, completed from reference TRBV29-1 and TRBJ1-3, reads SAVISQKPSRDICQRGTSLTIQCQVDSQVTMMFWYRQQPGQSLTLIATANQGSEATYESGFVIDKFPISRPNLTFSTLTVSNMSPEDSSIYLCSVEDGDSGNTIYFGEGSWLTVV.